The clone carrying this TCR beta chain is large. Its matching antigen is unknown. The germline gives CDR1 MDHEN, CDR2 SYDVKM. Trimming took 6 bases from V and 5 from J, leaving 7 bases between them. The CDR3 extends over 11 amino acids. TCRdb used MiXCR to reprocess the 5' RACE reads, holding one entry per CDR3 protein. The sample records under 6,500 distinct CDR3 sequences, 10% to 15% being singletons. These data are taken from a study of spatial heterogeneity in lung cancer. Study-level findings and limits: Expanded alpha and beta TCR counts within tumors tracked tumor mutation counts.

Time point specified: sample taken at primary tumor resection. This TCR derives from a male donor with early-stage non-small cell lung cancer. The starting material was lung tumor tissue, obtained at surgery. V usage is TRBV28 and J usage is TRBJ1-2; D gene unclear. The CDR3 DNA reads TGTGCCAGCAGCTCGACATATGGCTACACCTTC. Residues: CASSSTYGYTF.